This TCR beta chain appears in the sequencing data of a study of siplizumab effects on memory and regulatory T cells. Study-level points and caveats: Fewer alloreactive sequences mapped to unstimulated CD4+ memory cells under siplizumab. In controls, under 30% of mappable alloreactive CD4+ clones were Treg-derived on average, versus roughly 63% with siplizumab.

Germline V gene sequence: CDR1 MNHEY, CDR2 SVGAGI. The CDR3 loop spans 15 amino acids. J lost 3 bases, V lost 0 bases, and 1 base had no gene match. TCR templates, roughly 100,000 per sample, were assayed. Sequencing used immunoSEQ multiplex PCR; TCRdb keeps in-frame clones, though not all of them. The sample gives about 91,000 clones, roughly 93% of which show up once; approximately 7.1% is in the top ten. A note on this clone: Antigen: not known.

The sequenced sample was CD8+ T cells sorted from blood. The genes are TRBV6-5 and TRBJ2-7; 11 bases map to TRBD1. This clonotype was obtained from a human donor in good health. The CDR3 DNA reads TGTGCCAGCAGTTACTCCGGGACAGGGGGCTACGAGCAGTACTTC. Its translation is CASSYSGTGGYEQYF.